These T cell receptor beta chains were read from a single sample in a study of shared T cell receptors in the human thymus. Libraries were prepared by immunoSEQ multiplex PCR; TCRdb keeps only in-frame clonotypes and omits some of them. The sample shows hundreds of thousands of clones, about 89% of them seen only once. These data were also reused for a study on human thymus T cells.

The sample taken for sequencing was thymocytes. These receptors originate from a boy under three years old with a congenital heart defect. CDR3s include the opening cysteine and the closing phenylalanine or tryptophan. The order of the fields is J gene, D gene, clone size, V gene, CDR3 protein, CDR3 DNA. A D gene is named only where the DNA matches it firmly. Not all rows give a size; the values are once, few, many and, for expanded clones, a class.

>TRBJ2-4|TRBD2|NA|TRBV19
CASSNGRENIQYF
TGTGCCAGTAGTAACGGGAGGGAAAACATTCAGTACTTC
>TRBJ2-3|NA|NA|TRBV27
CASSRGGLPTDTQYF
TGTGCCAGCAGCCGGGGTGGACTACCCACAGATACGCAGTATTTT
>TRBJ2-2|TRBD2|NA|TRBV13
CASSRLGLAGEPYTGELFF
TGTGCCAGCAGCCGCCTGGGACTAGCGGGAGAACCTTACACCGGGGAGCTGTTTTTT
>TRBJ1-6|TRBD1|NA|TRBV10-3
CAISGGVNSPLHF
TGTGCCATCTCAGGGGGCGTTAATTCACCCCTCCACTTT
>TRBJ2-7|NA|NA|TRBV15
CATSRVRASSYEQYF
TGTGCCACCAGCAGAGTGAGGGCGAGCTCCTACGAGCAGTACTTC
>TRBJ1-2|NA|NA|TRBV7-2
CASSPQSGDYGYTF
TGTGCCAGCAGCCCCCAATCCGGAGACTATGGCTACACCTTC
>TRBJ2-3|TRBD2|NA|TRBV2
CASSEGTSVSTDTQYF
TGTGCCAGCAGTGAAGGGACTAGCGTTAGCACAGATACGCAGTATTTT
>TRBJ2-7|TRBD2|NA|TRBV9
CASSGSGRAYPHEQYF
TGTGCCAGCAGCGGAAGCGGGAGGGCGTACCCCCACGAGCAGTACTTC
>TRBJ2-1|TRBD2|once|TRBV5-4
CASSFPGTSGKGADEQFF
TGTGCCAGCAGCTTCCCCGGGACTAGCGGGAAGGGGGCCGATGAGCAGTTCTTC
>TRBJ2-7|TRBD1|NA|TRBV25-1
CASSDSETGTYEQYF
TGTGCCAGCAGTGATTCGGAGACAGGGACCTACGAGCAGTACTTC
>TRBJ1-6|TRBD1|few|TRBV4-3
CASRQGGDSPLHF
TGCGCCAGCAGACAGGGGGGTGATTCACCCCTCCACTTT
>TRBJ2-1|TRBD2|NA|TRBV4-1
CASSQGTSGSSYNEQFF
TGCGCCAGCAGCCAAGGGACTAGCGGGAGCTCCTACAATGAGCAGTTCTTC
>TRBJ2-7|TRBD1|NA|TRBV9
CASSPRPGQGYHEQYF
TGTGCCAGCAGCCCCCGGCCGGGACAGGGATACCACGAGCAGTACTTC
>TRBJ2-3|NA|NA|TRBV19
CASSFADGDTQYF
TGTGCCAGTAGTTTTGCGGATGGGGATACGCAGTATTTT
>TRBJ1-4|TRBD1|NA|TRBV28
CASSLSGTGIEKLFF
TGTGCCAGCAGTTTATCCGGGACAGGGATTGAAAAACTGTTTTTT
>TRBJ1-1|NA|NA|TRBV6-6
CASSYSQGLNTEAFF
TGTGCCAGCAGTTATTCACAGGGTCTGAACACTGAAGCTTTCTTT
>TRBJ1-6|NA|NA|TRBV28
CASSSNGPGNSPLHF
TGTGCCAGCAGTTCAAACGGTCCGGGGAATTCACCCCTCCACTTT
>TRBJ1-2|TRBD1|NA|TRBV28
CASSADRGLYGYTF
TGTGCCAGCAGTGCTGACAGGGGGTTGTATGGCTACACCTTC
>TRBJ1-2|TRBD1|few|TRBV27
CASSSGTGINGYTF
TGTGCCAGCAGTTCAGGGACAGGGATTAATGGCTACACCTTC
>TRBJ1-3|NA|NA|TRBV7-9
CASSSKDSPGQYGNTIYF
TGTGCCAGCAGCTCCAAAGACTCTCCTGGACAATACGGAAACACCATATATTTT
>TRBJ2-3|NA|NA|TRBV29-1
CSVDGQGGGTDTQYF
TGCAGCGTTGACGGGCAGGGGGGCGGCACAGATACGCAGTATTTT
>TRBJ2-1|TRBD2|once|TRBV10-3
CAISESASGSSDEQFF
TGTGCCATCAGTGAGTCAGCTAGCGGGAGTTCCGATGAGCAGTTCTTC
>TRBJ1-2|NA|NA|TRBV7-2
CASSLDGGASGYGYTF
TGTGCCAGCAGCTTAGATGGGGGGGCGTCGGGTTATGGCTACACCTTC
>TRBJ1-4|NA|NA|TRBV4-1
CASSQDTQGSEKLFF
TGCGCCAGCAGCCAAGATACTCAGGGGTCGGAAAAACTGTTTTTT
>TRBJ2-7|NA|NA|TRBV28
CASSLFPAGETARDEQYF
TGTGCCAGCAGTCTCTTCCCCGCAGGGGAGACCGCTCGGGACGAGCAGTACTTC
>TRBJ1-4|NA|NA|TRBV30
CAWSVRKGGGATNEKLFF
TGTGCCTGGAGTGTACGAAAGGGAGGGGGGGCCACTAATGAAAAACTGTTTTTT
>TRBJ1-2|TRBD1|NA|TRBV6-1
CASNRPGQESYGYTF
TGTGCCAGTAACAGACCGGGACAGGAGTCCTATGGCTACACCTTC
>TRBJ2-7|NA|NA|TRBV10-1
CASSELRGRKYEQYF
TGCGCCAGCAGTGAGTTGCGGGGGCGCAAGTACGAGCAGTACTTC
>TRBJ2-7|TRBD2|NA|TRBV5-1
CASSTIPGTRSEQYF
TGCGCCAGCAGCACCATTCCCGGGACTAGGAGCGAGCAGTACTTC
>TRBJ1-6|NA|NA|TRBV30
CAWQGQSTLTPLHF
TGTGCCTGGCAAGGACAGTCAACCCTAACACCCCTCCACTTT
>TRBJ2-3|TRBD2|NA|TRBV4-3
CASSQELAGSTDTQYF
TGCGCCAGCAGCCAGGAACTAGCGGGGAGCACAGATACGCAGTATTTT
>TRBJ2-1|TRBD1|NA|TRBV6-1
CASSEMPPGQGPYNEQFF
TGTGCCAGCAGTGAAATGCCGCCGGGACAGGGGCCCTACAATGAGCAGTTCTTC
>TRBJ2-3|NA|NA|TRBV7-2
CASSYAARRLDTQYF
TGTGCCAGCAGCTATGCGGCCCGGAGGTTGGATACGCAGTATTTT
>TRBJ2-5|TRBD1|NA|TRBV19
CASSIQGAGETQYF
TGTGCCAGTAGTATTCAGGGGGCAGGGGAGACCCAGTACTTC
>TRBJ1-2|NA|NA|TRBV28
CASSLYLGSLYGYTF
TGTGCCAGCAGTTTATATCTGGGGAGCCTCTATGGCTACACCTTC
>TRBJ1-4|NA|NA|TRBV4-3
CASSQDRGGEKLFF
TGCGCCAGCAGCCAAGACCGGGGGGGTGAAAAACTGTTTTTT
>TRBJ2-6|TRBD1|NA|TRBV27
CASSHSRQGKSSSGANVLTF
TGTGCCAGCAGTCACTCTCGACAGGGAAAGTCAAGCTCTGGGGCCAACGTCCTGACTTTC
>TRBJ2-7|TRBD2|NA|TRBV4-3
CASSQGLAVYEQYF
TGCGCCAGCAGCCAAGGACTAGCGGTCTACGAGCAGTACTTC
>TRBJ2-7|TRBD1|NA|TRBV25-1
CASSGDRDRKYF
TGTGCCAGCAGTGGAGACAGGGATCGAAAGTACTTC